This TCR beta chain comes out of a study of cytomegalovirus exposure and HLA in healthy donors. Healthy people donating bone marrow made up the donors. Vbeta (60) and Jbeta (13) primers were used in the PCR. Clones were sequenced by immunoSEQ multiplex PCR, and TCRdb holds only the in-frame ones, with some missing. This table holds tens of thousands of clones, roughly 80% found once. The CDR3 spans 13 residues. The germline CDR1 and CDR2 sequences are SGHTA and FQGTGA. Trimming removed 4 bases at V and 4 bases at J, with 8 bases between. V is TRBV7-3 and J is TRBJ2-1, with D tentatively TRBD2 (6 bases). This clonotype originated in a woman between 50 and 59 years old in good health and CMV-seropositive. Sequencing was done on a sample of PBMCs. The CDR3 loop reads CASSSGLYNEQFF. The CDR3 DNA is TGTGCCAGCAGCTCGGGACTTTACAATGAGCAGTTCTTC.